This T cell receptor (beta chain) was obtained from a study of T-cell reconstitution after alpha-beta-depleted transplantation in children (dated by TCRdb to between 2015 and 2016). Regarding the research as a whole: T-cell immune reconstitution after TCRalphabeta/CD19-depleted allogeneic hematopoietic cell transplantation in children was quantitatively tracked in the study by means of TCR repertoire profiling.

Libraries were prepared through PCR. Sequencing instrument: Illumina HiSeq 2500. TCR libraries were prepared with molecular barcoding, using unique molecular identifiers to normalize TCRbeta repertoire quantification. Starting from the raw public reads, TCRdb applied fastp trimming at Q25, assembled clones with MiXCR and retained in-frame beta chains. Records with the same CDR3 protein are collapsed into one entry carrying the most frequent genes and DNA. This sample gives 750,000 to 950,000 distinct CDR3 sequences in total; about 16% of them show up just once. Approximately 5% of the sample is in the top ten clones. Overall results and qualifications from the work: The frequencies of hyperexpanded clones fell over the following months, and after one year, T-cell counts and TCRbeta diversity were mostly attributed to newly produced T cells. In some patients, the high TCRbeta diversity seen at day 60 was put down to recipient T cells and intrathymic progenitors that had survived conditioning. The apparently early alphabetaT-cell count recovery about two months after transplant was reportedly dependent on only several hundred rapidly expanded clones derived from non-depleted graft cells.

This clonotype was detected only a few times. Its antigen is not yet known. No per-base quality is available; no much larger clone lies one base away. Based on the germline V gene (reference sequence), the CDR1 and CDR2 sequences are LNHDA and SQIVND. The V end gives up 8 bases and the J end 4 bases, leaving 8 bases in the junction not matched to a gene. The CDR3 goes from the cysteine to the phenylalanine over 14 residues. This entry keeps only the CDR3 DNA: 42 bases, framed from base 1. What this sample's treatment or condition label stands for: allogeneic hematopoietic cell transplantation with graft depleted of TCRalphabeta T cells and CD19 B cells. The transplant recipients were children given TCRalphabeta/CD19-depleted allogeneic hematopoietic cell grafts.

The sequence links TRBV19 to TRBJ2-1, and TRBD2 matches 7 of the central bases. Sequenced here: PBMCs, mostly from graft donor cells, sampled 360 days after TCRalphabeta/CD19-depleted stem cell transplant. The clonotype was recovered from a male patient under 18 who had a stem cell transplant for acute lymphoblastic leukemia, so the T cells may come from the graft donor. The CDR3: CASQTSYHYNEQFF. In nucleotides, the sequence is TGTGCCAGTCAGACTAGCTATCATTACAATGAGCAGTTCTTC.